The clone carrying this TCR beta chain was observed many times. V gave up 4 bases and J gave up 5 bases, with 24 bases separating them. CDR1 is SGHRS, CDR2 YFSETQ, per germline. This CDR3 comprises 17 residues. A TCRbeta library incorporating unique molecular identifiers was prepared. In TCRdb, the PCR reads were re-called with MiXCR into one record per CDR3 protein. The repertoire holds about 230,000 distinct CDR3 sequences, with 9.7% as singletons. The source of the sample is a study of T-cell reconstitution after alpha-beta-depleted transplantation in children. This TCR was sampled from a human donor who donated a stem cell graft to a child with SCID. The chain couples TRBV5-1 to TRBJ1-2; D is possibly TRBD1 (5 bases). Sequences were derived from PBMCs from the stem cell graft donor, sampled from the stem cell graft. The CDR3 loop reads CASSRLSGAGKSYGYTF. CDR3 DNA sequence: TGCGCCAGCAGCCGACTGTCTGGGGCGGGGAAGAGTTATGGCTACACCTTC.